These 9 T cell receptor beta chains were sequenced from one sample in a study of T cell responses to AZD1222 COVID-19 vaccine (dated by TCRdb to the early 2020s). Receptors were amplified or captured by the immunoSEQ multiplex PCR assay. TCRdb carries this immuneACCESS record with in-frame sequences only. Its versions omit some clonotypes, under half of them owing to an unresolved V gene in the studies checked, with the rest unexplained. This sample holds 95,000 to 100,000 clones; approximately 87% were observed only once. Roughly 10% of the sample rests with the top ten. The sample's time point label is to be understood as: about 28 days (+/-7) after the second vaccine dose. The specimen was peripheral blood, collected 28 days after the second AZD1222 dose. The receptors shown here come from an adult who received the AZD1222 COVID-19 vaccine.

V is TRBV7-9 and J is TRBJ2-5; 11 positions match TRBD2. Germline V gene sequence: CDR1 SEHNR, CDR2 FQNEAQ (reference sequence). This CDR3 comprises 17 residues. V shed 4 bases, J shed 1 base, and the junction held 8 bases outside the gene matches. CDR3 DNA: TGTGCCAGCAGCTCGTCTAGCGGGGGGCAGACCCAAGAGACCCAGTACTTC. Its protein product is CASSSSSGGQTQETQYF.

The chain recombines TRBV7-3 with TRBJ1-6; unclear D gene. V was pared by 6 bases and J by 0 bases, with 3 bases between. The germline V gene encodes CDR1 SGHTA and CDR2 FQGTGA. The CDR3 covers 13 residues. The CDR3 region is CASSSSYNSPLHF. For the CDR3, the DNA is TGTGCCAGCAGTTCCTCCTATAATTCACCCCTCCACTTT.

The chain has TRBV5-6 and TRBJ1-3; no clear D gene. CDR1 is SGHDT, CDR2 YYEEEE, per germline. CDR3 size: 12 residues. Between the trimmed V and J ends, which lost 2 bases and 1 base, there was a span of 1 base. For the CDR3, the DNA is TGTGCCAGCAGCTTTTCTGGAAACACCATATATTTT. As protein: CASSFSGNTIYF.

This clone was observed a single time. This sequence joins TRBV4-2 and TRBJ1-1, with D unclear. This CDR3 has 15 residues. V shed 4 bases and J shed 1 base, with 13 bases lying between them. Germline CDR1 and CDR2: LGHNA and YNFKEQ. The CDR3 region is CASSRSDPPNTEAFF. The CDR3 DNA reads as TGTGCCAGCAGCCGCTCGGACCCCCCGAACACTGAAGCTTTCTTT.

The gene calls are TRBV6-6 and TRBJ1-5, with 7 bases aligning to TRBD1. The V gene's germline CDR1 is MNHNY and CDR2 SVGAGI (reference sequence). The CDR3 totals 14 residues. V shed 6 bases and J 1 base; nucleotides not matched to a gene: 3. The CDR3 region is CASSQGGSNQPQHF. The DNA of the CDR3 is TGTGCCAGCAGCCAGGGGGGGAGCAATCAGCCCCAGCATTTT.

The gene calls are TRBV19 and TRBJ2-3; D is perhaps TRBD1 or TRBD2 (5 bases each). This CDR3 contains 16 residues. V lost 5 bases to trimming and J lost 0 bases, with 15 bases between them. Germline V gene lookup returns CDR1 LNHDA and CDR2 SQIVND (reference sequence). The CDR3 bases are TGTGCCAGTAGTCACGGGGCGGGCCTTAGCACAGATACGCAGTATTTT. It codes for CASSHGAGLSTDTQYF.

The CDR3 DNA is TGTGCCAGCAGCTTTAAGGGCGCGAACACTGAAGCTTTCTTT. It translates to CASSFKGANTEAFF. The chain couples TRBV11-3 to TRBJ1-1; D call uncertain. Per the germline V gene, CDR1 is SGHNT and CDR2 is YENEEA. The CDR3 has 14 amino acids. The V gene lost 3 bases and the J gene lost 1 base, with 9 bases spanning the gap.

This clone was recorded a few times. CDR3 nucleotides: TGTGCCAGCAGCACCAACCGCGTCCTCCGGGGGTTCGTTGGGAACACCGGGGAGCTGTTTTTT. Amino acid sequence: CASSTNRVLRGFVGNTGELFF. The rearrangement joins TRBV7-9 to TRBJ2-2; D might be TRBD2 (6 bases). The CDR3 totals 21 residues. Per germline, CDR1 SEHNR and CDR2 FQNEAQ (reference sequence). V was trimmed by 5 bases and J by 1 base, leaving 29 bases between them.

The CDR3 loop reads CASSSSGTVLSQPQHF. CDR3 sequence (DNA): TGTGCCAGTAGTTCCTCGGGGACGGTGTTAAGTCAGCCCCAGCATTTT. The chain combines TRBV19 with TRBJ1-5; tentative D call: TRBD1 (5 bases). In germline, CDR1 is LNHDA, CDR2 SQIVND (reference sequence). Trimming stripped 5 bases from V and 6 bases from J, with 20 bases between. The CDR3 is 16 residues long.